These 2 T cell receptor beta chains share one sample of origin, sequenced in a study of cytomegalovirus exposure and HLA in healthy donors. Use of 60 Vbeta and 13 Jbeta primers characterized the PCR. Only in-frame clones appear in the TCRdb table, and some are missing; sequencing was by immunoSEQ multiplex PCR. The data show 160,000 or so clones, with around three quarters seen just once and 5.7% held by the top ten. The sample was PBMCs. The receptors were sampled from a man aged 35-49 years in good health and CMV-seronegative.

The chain couples TRBV7-6 to TRBJ2-7, with D perhaps matching TRBD2 (6 bases). The CDR3 has 14 amino acids. The V gene lost 6 bases and the J gene lost 1 base, with 13 bases spanning the gap. Germline CDR1 reads SGHVS; CDR2 reads FNYEAQ. CDR3 coding DNA: TGTGCCAGCAGGCGCGGACTATTATCCTACGAGCAGTACTTC. Its protein product is CASRRGLLSYEQYF. The whole variable domain, remainder taken from reference TRBV7-6 and TRBJ2-7, is GAGVSQSPRYKVTKRGQDVALRCDPISGHVSLYWYRQALGQGPEFLTYFNYEAQQDKSGLPNDRFSAERPEGSISTLTIQRTEQRDSAMYRCASRRGLLSYEQYFGPGTRLTVT.

This clone has only a few counts. The CDR3 region has the DNA TGCAGTGCACCCCAGGGCTACGAGCAGTACTTC. Translated, it gives CSAPQGYEQYF. The V and J genes are TRBV20-1 and TRBJ2-7; possibly TRBD1 for D (5 bases). Germline V lookup: CDR1 DFQATT, CDR2 SNEGSKA (reference sequence). This CDR3 spans 11 amino acids. V lost 6 bases and J 3 bases, leaving 9 bases between the germline ends.